This T cell receptor beta chain was found in a study of T cell clonotyping in hematopoietic cell transplantation. Clones were read by immunoSEQ multiplex PCR, and TCRdb kept only the in-frame ones, dropping some. The table has 35,000 to 45,000 clones, roughly 92% seen once; the top ten hold about 0.8%. The clonotype was recovered from a woman aged 45-65 years in good health. Some clones in this sample may be carry-over from other donors' samples. The source material was peripheral blood mononuclear cells.

The CDR3 DNA sequence: TGCAGCGGCACCGGAGGCTCCTACAATGAGCAGTTCTTC. Residues: CSGTGGSYNEQFF. The chain couples TRBV29-1 to TRBJ2-1, with D maybe TRBD2 (5 bases). The CDR3 runs to 13 residues. Germline CDR1 is SQVTM and CDR2 is ANQGSEA. The ends were cut back, 7 bases at V and 0 bases at J, with 10 bases in the middle.